This T cell receptor (beta chain) was identified during a study of cytomegalovirus exposure and HLA in healthy donors. The PCR ran on 60 Vbeta and 13 Jbeta primers. Libraries were prepared by immunoSEQ multiplex PCR; TCRdb keeps only in-frame clonotypes and omits some of them. The table gives approximately 37,000 clones; the top ten clones make up 4% of it. Sequenced material: PBMCs. This TCR derives from a male donor in good health and CMV-seronegative.

The CDR3 DNA sequence: TGTGCCAGCAGCCGCAACAACATCTTTGACAGCTGGGCGTATGGCTACACCTTC. The encoded protein is CASSRNNIFDSWAYGYTF. V and J are TRBV13 and TRBJ1-2; D is perhaps TRBD1 (5 bases). CDR1 and CDR2 from the germline V gene are PRHDT and FYEKMQ (reference sequence). V was pared by 5 bases and J by 5 bases, with 27 bases between. The CDR3 runs to 18 residues.